These 29 T cell receptor beta chains came from one sample sequenced in a study of control samples from healthy donors and cancer patients. Assay: immunoSEQ multiplex PCR; the TCRdb copy retains only in-frame clones and omits some. The profile covers around 55,000 clones, with approximately 89% appearing a single time and roughly 1.5% taken by the ten largest. The sequenced sample consisted of PBMCs. All receptors come from a man aged 35-49 years with colorectal cancer.

This clone was recorded only once. This chain joins TRBV25-1 and TRBJ1-2; the D gene is possibly TRBD1 (5 bases). Germline V lookup: CDR1 MGHDK, CDR2 SYGVNS. The CDR3 sequence is 14 residues long. Trimming took off 1 base at V and 2 bases at J, with 8 bases between the two ends. The CDR3 bases are TGTGCCAGCAGTGAATCAGGGACGAACTATGGCTACACCTTC. Translated, it gives CASSESGTNYGYTF.

The chain uses TRBV7-9 and TRBJ2-7; D call uncertain. CDR3 length: 14 residues. The V gene lost 4 bases and the J gene lost 0 bases, with 10 bases spanning the gap. From germline, CDR1 is SEHNR and CDR2 FQNEAQ (reference sequence). CDR3 amino acids: CASSSSGDSYEQYF. CDR3 sequence (DNA): TGTGCCAGCAGCTCATCAGGAGACTCCTACGAGCAGTACTTC.

For the CDR3, the DNA is TGTGCCAGCAGCCCAAAGGACAGGGCGATGAGCAATCAGCCCCAGCATTTT. Translation: CASSPKDRAMSNQPQHF. The chain has TRBV3-1 (or the pseudogene TRBV3-2) and TRBJ1-5; 8 bases fit TRBD1. Germline V gene data show CDR1 as LGHDT and CDR2 as YNNKEL (reference sequence). Trimming at V came to 4 bases and at J to 1 base, leaving 9 bases not matched to a gene. CDR3 length: 17 amino acids.

The chain links TRBV7-8 to TRBJ1-6; D remains ambiguous. Deletions cut 2 bases from V and 5 bases from J, with 10 bases between. Per germline, CDR1 SGHVS and CDR2 FQNEAQ. The CDR3 length is 15 residues. The CDR3: CASSLKRLNNSPLHF. As DNA, the CDR3 is TGTGCCAGCAGCTTAAAAAGACTTAATAATTCACCCCTCCACTTT. Drawing the rest from reference TRBV7-8 and TRBJ1-6, the complete variable domain is GAGVSQSPRYKVAKRGQDVALRCDPISGHVSLFWYQQALGQGPEFLTYFQNEAQLDKSGLPSDRFFAERPEGSVSTLKIQRTQQEDSAVYLCASSLKRLNNSPLHFGNGTRLTVT.

V usage is TRBV7-2 and J usage is TRBJ2-7; D is unresolved. V was shortened by 5 bases and J by 2 bases, with 13 bases between the two germline ends. The CDR3 contains 14 residues. Germline assignment: CDR1 SGHTA and CDR2 FQGNSA. This CDR3 is CASSPVDSTYEQYF. CDR3 DNA: TGTGCCAGCAGCCCCGTTGATTCTACCTACGAGCAGTACTTC.

The rearrangement joins TRBV5-1 to TRBJ2-1; 9 nucleotides align to TRBD2. The CDR3 has 18 residues. Looked up from germline, CDR1 is SGHRS and CDR2 is YFSETQ. The V segment lost 2 bases and the J segment 2 bases; nucleotides outside the gene matches: 11. The CDR3 region is CASSLELRAGGPYNEQFF. Here the CDR3 DNA reads TGCGCCAGCAGCTTAGAGTTACGGGCGGGAGGGCCCTACAATGAGCAGTTCTTC.

J is TRBJ1-3 and V is TRBV4-3; D is unclear. Trimming stripped 2 bases from V and 7 bases from J, with 9 bases between. The CDR3 has 13 amino acids. CDR1 and CDR2 (germline): LGHNA, YSLEER. The CDR3 region has the DNA TGCGCCAGCAGCCAAATACAAGGGAACACCATATATTTT. This codes for CASSQIQGNTIYF.

CDR3 amino acids: CASSYSGPPTEAFF. The DNA for the CDR3 is TGTGCCAGCAGTTACTCAGGGCCTCCCACTGAAGCTTTCTTT. This chain connects TRBV6-6 to TRBJ1-1; D is ambiguous. This CDR3 has 14 amino acids. Trimming left V 0 bases short and J 4 bases short, with 9 bases between. Germline V CDR1 and CDR2: MNHNY, SVGAGI (reference sequence).

This chain joins TRBV19 and TRBJ1-5; tentatively, D is TRBD1 (6 bases). V shed 6 bases and J shed 0 bases, with 12 bases lying between them. This CDR3 contains 15 residues. Germline V CDR1 and CDR2: LNHDA, SQIVND (reference sequence). As DNA, the CDR3 is TGTGCCAGTAGCCCCGGGACATATAGCAATCAGCCCCAGCATTTT. Residues: CASSPGTYSNQPQHF. Drawing the rest from reference TRBV19 and TRBJ1-5, the complete variable domain is DGGITQSPKYLFRKEGQNVTLSCEQNLNHDAMYWYRQDPGQGLRLIYYSQIVNDFQKGDIAEGYSVSREKKESFPLTVTSAQKNPTAFYLCASSPGTYSNQPQHFGDGTRLSIL.

On this clone itself: At the DNA level, this CDR3 is encoded by other sequences in the same sample as well. The V call is TRBV24-1, the J call TRBJ1-2; D is unresolved. The CDR3 contains 14 residues. The germline V gene encodes CDR1 KGHDR and CDR2 SFDVKD. V lost 1 base and J 0 bases, leaving 5 bases between the germline ends. The CDR3 DNA reads as TGTGCCACCAGTGATTTTGGCACTAACTATGGCTACACCTTC. Protein sequence: CATSDFGTNYGYTF.

The chain recombines TRBV5-5 with TRBJ1-1; 12 nucleotides match TRBD1. J gave up 7 bases and V 3 bases, and 10 bases lay outside the gene matches. Germline lookup yields CDR1 SGHKS and CDR2 YYEKEE (reference sequence). This CDR3 spans 16 amino acids. The CDR3: CASSSPGTGGRGEAFF. Here the CDR3 DNA reads TGTGCCAGCAGCTCTCCGGGGACAGGGGGCAGGGGTGAAGCTTTCTTT. The complete variable domain, with remaining parts taken from reference TRBV5-5 and TRBJ1-1, reads DAGVTQSPTHLIKTRGQQVTLRCSPISGHKSVSWYQQVLGQGPQFIFQYYEKEERGRGNFPDRFSARQFPNYSSELNVNALLLGDSALYLCASSSPGTGGRGEAFFGQGTRLTVV.

V is TRBV6-6 and J is TRBJ2-7; D tentatively reads TRBD1 or TRBD2 (5 bases each). From germline, CDR1 is MNHNY and CDR2 SVGAGI (reference sequence). V gave up 8 bases and J gave up 0 bases, with 11 bases separating them. The CDR3 loop spans 13 amino acids. The CDR3 sequence is CASRPGSSYEQYF. In DNA, the CDR3 is TGTGCCAGCCGGCCAGGGAGCTCCTACGAGCAGTACTTC.

The chain is built from TRBV30 and TRBJ1-3; D not resolved. The CDR3 extends over 13 amino acids. The germline gives CDR1 GTSNPN, CDR2 SVGIG (reference sequence). The germline V and J ends were trimmed by 0 bases and 0 bases, with 3 bases remaining between them. In nucleotides, the CDR3 is TGTGCCTGGAGTGTAAACTCTGGAAACACCATATATTTT. It encodes CAWSVNSGNTIYF.

The chain is built from TRBV10-3 and TRBJ2-5; D remains unclear. Trimming removed 3 bases from V and 5 bases from J, with 10 bases in between. The CDR3 length is 13 residues. The germline V gene encodes CDR1 ENHRY and CDR2 SYGVKD. The CDR3 protein is CAISDSQEETQYF. The CDR3 DNA reads as TGTGCCATCAGTGACTCCCAGGAGGAGACCCAGTACTTC.

The CDR3 reads CASSIGGLAGDTQYF. Written as DNA, the CDR3 is TGTGCCAGTAGTATAGGGGGGCTAGCTGGAGATACGCAGTATTTT. The chain uses TRBV19 and TRBJ2-3, with D tentatively TRBD1 (6 bases). Trimming removed 1 base from V and 5 bases from J, with 13 bases in between. Per germline, CDR1 LNHDA and CDR2 SQIVND (reference sequence). CDR3 size: 15 residues.

The chain couples TRBV15 to TRBJ2-1, with 11 bases that match TRBD2. The CDR3 covers 14 residues. Germline CDR1 LNHNV, CDR2 YYDKDF (reference sequence). Trimming at V came to 8 bases and at J to 4 bases, leaving 4 bases not matched to a gene. The CDR3 sequence: CATAGTSGYNEQFF. CDR3 DNA sequence: TGTGCCACCGCCGGGACTAGCGGTTACAATGAGCAGTTCTTC.

The CDR3 nucleotides read TGTGCCAGCAGTTTTAGGACTAGCGGGAGGACCGGAGATGAGCAGTTCTTC. Translating gives CASSFRTSGRTGDEQFF. This chain joins TRBV28 and TRBJ2-1; TRBD2 matches 14 bases. Germline lookup yields CDR1 MDHEN and CDR2 SYDVKM. V trimming: 3 bases; J trimming: 8 bases; junction bases outside the gene matches: 9. CDR3 length: 17 residues.

V gene TRBV7-9 combines with J gene TRBJ1-2; possibly TRBD1 for D (5 bases). Germline CDR1 reads SEHNR; CDR2 reads FQNEAQ (reference sequence). V was clipped by 4 bases and J by 1 base, with 13 bases between them. The CDR3 is made up of 15 amino acids. CDR3 sequence (DNA): TGTGCCAGCAGCTCCGAATGGACACTTAACTATGGCTACACCTTC. Its protein product is CASSSEWTLNYGYTF.

This chain joins TRBV7-9 and TRBJ2-5; D uncertain. Germline-derived CDR1 and CDR2 are SEHNR and FQNEAQ (reference sequence). The germline V and J ends were trimmed by 1 base and 3 bases, with 9 bases remaining between them. The CDR3 loop spans 14 amino acids. In nucleotides, the CDR3 is TGTGCCAGCAGCTTAGGAACGACGAAAGAGACCCAGTACTTC. Residues: CASSLGTTKETQYF.

This chain joins TRBV3-1 (or the pseudogene TRBV3-2) and TRBJ1-6, with TRBD1 matching 8 bases. V lost 4 bases to trimming and J lost 7 bases; unmatched junction nucleotides: 3. CDR1 and CDR2 (germline): LGHDT, YNNKEL (reference sequence). This CDR3 contains 14 residues. The CDR3 DNA is TGTGCCAGCAGCCGAGGGACAGGAAATTCACCCCTCCACTTT. It is translated as CASSRGTGNSPLHF.

The rearrangement links TRBV27 to TRBJ1-1, with a weak D call TRBD1 (6 bases). CDR3 length: 14 amino acids. Germline V CDR1 and CDR2: MNHEY, SMNVEV (reference sequence). Trimming pared 2 bases from V and 1 base from J, leaving 8 bases between. The DNA of the CDR3 is TGTGCCAGCAGTTTACGGGGGGCGAACACTGAAGCTTTCTTT. Protein sequence: CASSLRGANTEAFF.

The rearrangement joins TRBV7-2 to TRBJ1-6; unclear D gene. This CDR3 has 17 amino acids. Deletions cut 0 bases from V and 0 bases from J, with 9 bases between. CDR1 is SGHTA and CDR2 is FQGNSA in the germline V gene. The CDR3 bases are TGTGCCAGCAGCTTAGCGGAGCAGAGCTCCTATAATTCACCCCTCCACTTT. Translation: CASSLAEQSSYNSPLHF.

The chain recombines TRBV3-1 (or the pseudogene TRBV3-2) with TRBJ1-6; D is unresolved. CDR1 is LGHDT, CDR2 YNNKEL, per germline (reference sequence). Trimming removed 0 bases at V and 7 bases at J, with 13 bases between. The CDR3 spans 16 residues. CDR3 coding DNA: TGTGCCAGCAGCCAAGATCCGTCCAGGAGCAATTCACCCCTCCACTTT. It specifies CASSQDPSRSNSPLHF.

This chain uses TRBV5-6 with TRBJ2-1; 13 nucleotides agree with TRBD2. Per the germline V gene, CDR1 is SGHDT and CDR2 is YYEEEE. This CDR3 comprises 16 residues. J lost 3 bases, V lost 5 bases, and 5 bases had no gene match. CDR3: CASRRTSGSFYNEQFF. In DNA, the CDR3 is TGTGCCAGCAGGCGGACTAGCGGGAGTTTCTACAATGAGCAGTTCTTC.

The rearrangement joins TRBV19 to TRBJ2-7; D ambiguous. Trimming left V 3 bases short and J 6 bases short, with 30 bases between. The CDR3 runs 19 residues. Germline V gives CDR1 LNHDA, CDR2 SQIVND (reference sequence). CDR3 in DNA: TGTGCCAGTAGTATTGATATTGTGGCCGCTGGACCCTCCAGGTCCGAGCAGTACTTC. The encoded protein is CASSIDIVAAGPSRSEQYF.

The V and J genes are TRBV6-2 or TRBV6-3 and TRBJ2-3; either TRBD1 or TRBD2 may fit D (5 bases each). Germline V CDR1 and CDR2: MNHEY, SVGEGT. The CDR3 is 16 amino acids. V was trimmed by 0 bases and J by 1 base, leaving 11 bases between them. The CDR3 bases are TGTGCCAGCAGTTACTCGGCAGGGACCCGCACAGATACGCAGTATTTT. Amino acids: CASSYSAGTRTDTQYF.

This chain's CDR3 is CASSPRTTQGSYEQYF. The CDR3, as DNA: TGTGCCAGCAGCCCTAGGACAACTCAGGGCAGCTACGAGCAGTACTTC. The chain recombines TRBV9 with TRBJ2-7; tentative D call: TRBD1 (5 bases). Germline V gene sequence: CDR1 SGDLS, CDR2 YYNGEE. Trimming shortened V by 4 bases and J by 3 bases, and 20 bases separated the two germline ends. The CDR3 has 16 residues.

V usage is TRBV11-3 and J usage is TRBJ2-6; a weak D match, TRBD2 (6 bases). The CDR3 runs to 15 residues. CDR1 SGHNT and CDR2 YENEEA come from the germline V gene. V lost 6 bases and J 4 bases, leaving 13 bases between the germline ends. Here the CDR3 DNA reads TGTGCCAGCAGTCTGGGGGGTACAGGGGCCAACGTCCTGACTTTC. Residues: CASSLGGTGANVLTF.

The chain recombines TRBV6-6 with TRBJ1-5; D is unresolved. The CDR3 contains 14 residues. Germline assignment: CDR1 MNHNY and CDR2 SVGAGI (reference sequence). V was clipped by 5 bases and J by 4 bases, with 12 bases between them. CDR3 coding DNA: TGTGCCAGCAGTGCACCGGGTACAAATCAGCCCCAGCATTTT. It yields the protein CASSAPGTNQPQHF.